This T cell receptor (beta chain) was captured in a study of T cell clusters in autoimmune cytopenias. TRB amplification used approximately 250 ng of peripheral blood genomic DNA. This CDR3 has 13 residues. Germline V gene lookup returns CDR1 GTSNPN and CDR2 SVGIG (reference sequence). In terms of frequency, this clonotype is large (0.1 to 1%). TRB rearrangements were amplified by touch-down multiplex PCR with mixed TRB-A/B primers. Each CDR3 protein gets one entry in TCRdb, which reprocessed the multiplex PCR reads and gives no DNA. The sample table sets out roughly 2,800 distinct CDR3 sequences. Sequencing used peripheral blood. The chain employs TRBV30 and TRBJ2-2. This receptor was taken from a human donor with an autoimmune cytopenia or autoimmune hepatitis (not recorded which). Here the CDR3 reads CAWSRSYTGELFF. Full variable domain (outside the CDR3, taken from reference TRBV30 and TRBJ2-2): SQTIHQWPATLVQPVGSPLSLECTVEGTSNPNLYWYRQAAGRGLQLLFYSVGIGQISSEVPQNLSASRPQDRQFILSSKKLLLSDSGFYLCAWSRSYTGELFFGEGSRLTVL.